The entry below describes one T cell receptor beta chain. Its target is unknown. Second doses were pooled across both intervals (about 4 or about 12 weeks). Only in-frame clones appear in the TCRdb table, and some are missing; sequencing was by immunoSEQ multiplex PCR. The sample lists approximately 13,000 clones; 84% were seen once. The data were obtained in a study of T cell responses to AZD1222 COVID-19 vaccine. Findings of the study overall: Only five to seven AZD1222 recipients were seropositive at baseline.

CDR3 length equals 14 residues. CDR1 and CDR2 (germline): MNHEY, SVGAGI. Trimming shortened V by 0 bases and J by 7 bases, and 12 bases separated the two germline ends. The sequenced sample was peripheral blood, obtained 28 days after the second AZD1222 dose. The clonotype was recovered from an adult who received the AZD1222 COVID-19 vaccine. This chain connects TRBV6-5 to TRBJ1-1, with D possibly matching TRBD1 (5 bases). The CDR3 spells CASSYSGGFGEAFF. CDR3 DNA: TGTGCCAGCAGTTACTCTGGGGGGTTCGGTGAAGCTTTCTTT.